This TCR beta chain was captured by sequencing in a study of T cells in Graves' hyperthyroidism and ophthalmopathy. Researchers took RNA transcripts and amplified the TCR beta CDR3 regions from them. A set of HTBI primers served as the primers for a first-round RT-PCR of the TCR CDR3. Each CDR3 protein gets one entry after TCRdb re-called the multiplex PCR reads with MiXCR. This table holds more than 350,000 distinct CDR3 sequences, roughly 15% found once. The study left out patients who had uncontrolled infection, other autoimmune disease, pregnancy or lactation. In making diagnoses, clinical symptoms, serum thyroxine and TRAb, thyroid ultrasound and orbital computed tomography were all used. General study results and limits: Among thyroid clonotypes expanded above 0.001, most also appeared in blood. Ophthalmopathy stood apart from stable hyperthyroidism in a 13 V-J model.

In regard to this clonotype: What it binds is unknown.

The CDR3 sequence is 20 residues long. Trimming removed 6 bases at V and 2 bases at J, with 30 bases between. Germline assignment: CDR1 SEHNR and CDR2 FQNEAQ (reference sequence). Sequenced input: blood. This TCR came from a woman aged 55-70 years with Graves' ophthalmopathy. J is TRBJ2-3 and V is TRBV7-9, with D possibly being TRBD1 or TRBD2 (6 bases each). The CDR3 DNA reads TGTGCCAGCAGTTCGACCAGGGGCAGGAGCGGGCTGGAGTACACAGATACGCAGTATTTT. It encodes CASSSTRGRSGLEYTDTQYF.